Listed below are T cell receptor beta chains from one sample, sequenced in a study of T cells in Graves' hyperthyroidism and ophthalmopathy. TCRdb itself ran the multiplex PCR reads through MiXCR, one entry per CDR3 protein. The sample has around 600,000 distinct CDR3 sequences, roughly 15% seen once. Sequencing used blood. Source of these receptors: a woman between 45 and 65 years old with Graves' ophthalmopathy. The CDR3 runs from the conserved cysteine through the conserved F or W. Fields, in order: clone size, J gene, V gene, D gene, CDR3 protein, CDR3 DNA. D genes are given only for firm matches. Size is omitted from some rows. Given values are once, few, many or a class for expanded clones.

clone_size: many
j_call: TRBJ1-1
v_call: TRBV2
d_call: TRBD1
cdr3_aa: CASSEVDREAFF
cdr3_nt: TGTGCCAGCAGTGAAGTGGACAGGGAGGCTTTCTTT

clone_size: -
j_call: TRBJ2-3
v_call: TRBV6-1
d_call: TRBD2
cdr3_aa: CASSDTSGIRSQYF
cdr3_nt: TGTGCCAGCAGCGACACTAGCGGGATACGTTCGCAGTATTTT

clone_size: many
j_call: TRBJ2-1
v_call: TRBV7-9
d_call: TRBD2
cdr3_aa: CASSLDGRSGSGEQFF
cdr3_nt: TGTGCCAGCAGCTTAGACGGGAGGTCAGGTAGCGGTGAGCAGTTCTTC

clone_size: many
j_call: TRBJ2-1
v_call: TRBV18
d_call: TRBD2
cdr3_aa: CASSPPPGGRAPDEQFF
cdr3_nt: TGTGCCAGCTCACCCCCCCCTGGCGGGAGGGCCCCGGATGAGCAGTTCTTC

clone_size: many
j_call: TRBJ1-1
v_call: TRBV28
d_call: -
cdr3_aa: CASSPQGRSEAFF
cdr3_nt: TGTGCCAGCAGTCCACAGGGAAGATCTGAAGCTTTCTTT

clone_size: few
j_call: TRBJ1-2
v_call: TRBV29-1
d_call: -
cdr3_aa: CSVELRQGPSNYGYTF
cdr3_nt: TGCAGCGTTGAACTTCGGCAGGGGCCTTCTAACTATGGCTACACCTTC

clone_size: -
j_call: TRBJ2-3
v_call: TRBV29-1
d_call: TRBD1
cdr3_aa: CSVVGTGVWREVTDTQYF
cdr3_nt: TGCAGCGTTGTGGGGACAGGGGTTTGGCGGGAGGTCACAGATACGCAGTATTTT

clone_size: few
j_call: TRBJ1-5
v_call: TRBV5-6
d_call: -
cdr3_aa: CASSLEGLDQPQHF
cdr3_nt: TGTGCCAGCAGCTTGGAGGGCTTGGATCAGCCCCAGCATTTT

clone_size: -
j_call: TRBJ2-3
v_call: TRBV4-1
d_call: -
cdr3_aa: CASSQGFNFKKRADTQYF
cdr3_nt: TGCGCCAGCAGCCAAGGATTTAATTTCAAAAAACGAGCAGATACGCAGTATTTT

clone_size: few
j_call: TRBJ2-1
v_call: TRBV19
d_call: TRBD2
cdr3_aa: CASRQSAALAGGPNEQFF
cdr3_nt: TGTGCCAGTAGACAAAGCGCTGCACTAGCGGGAGGGCCGAATGAGCAGTTCTTC

clone_size: many
j_call: TRBJ2-4
v_call: TRBV7-9
d_call: -
cdr3_aa: CASSPGFVVGKNIQYF
cdr3_nt: TGTGCCAGCAGCCCAGGGTTCGTGGTGGGCAAAAACATTCAGTACTTC

clone_size: many
j_call: TRBJ2-7
v_call: TRBV6-1
d_call: TRBD2
cdr3_aa: CASRSSGGRGSYEQYF
cdr3_nt: TGTGCCAGCAGAAGTTCTGGCGGGAGGGGTTCCTACGAGCAGTACTTC

clone_size: many
j_call: TRBJ1-1
v_call: TRBV18
d_call: TRBD1
cdr3_aa: CASSPLQGADTEAFF
cdr3_nt: TGTGCCAGCTCACCACTACAGGGGGCGGACACTGAAGCTTTCTTT

clone_size: many
j_call: TRBJ2-7
v_call: TRBV7-9
d_call: TRBD1
cdr3_aa: CASSAPGQGTYEQYF
cdr3_nt: TGTGCCAGCAGCGCACCGGGACAGGGGACCTACGAGCAGTACTTC

clone_size: many
j_call: TRBJ1-5
v_call: TRBV28
d_call: -
cdr3_aa: CASSLRPKLNQPQHF
cdr3_nt: TGTGCCAGCAGTTTACGGCCTAAATTAAATCAGCCCCAGCATTTT

clone_size: once
j_call: TRBJ1-2
v_call: TRBV5-1
d_call: -
cdr3_aa: CASSPSVAGDNYGNTF
cdr3_nt: -

clone_size: -
j_call: TRBJ2-5
v_call: TRBV19
d_call: TRBD2
cdr3_aa: CASRPTGTRPQETQYF
cdr3_nt: TGTGCCAGTAGGCCAACAGGGACTAGACCCCAAGAGACCCAGTACTTC

clone_size: many
j_call: TRBJ1-1
v_call: TRBV14
d_call: -
cdr3_aa: CANGPPNTEAFF
cdr3_nt: TGTGCCAACGGACCCCCCAACACTGAAGCTTTCTTT

clone_size: -
j_call: TRBJ2-1
v_call: TRBV9
d_call: TRBD2
cdr3_aa: CASSAGLAGGDEQFF
cdr3_nt: TGTGCCAGCAGCGCGGGACTAGCGGGAGGGGATGAGCAGTTCTTC

clone_size: many
j_call: TRBJ2-5
v_call: TRBV6-1
d_call: -
cdr3_aa: CASKADGTYQETQYF
cdr3_nt: TGTGCCAGCAAAGCAGACGGGACTTACCAAGAGACCCAGTACTTC

clone_size: many
j_call: TRBJ2-1
v_call: TRBV6-1
d_call: -
cdr3_aa: CASSKLTGLVYNEQFF
cdr3_nt: TGTGCCAGCAGTAAATTAACGGGACTGGTATACAATGAGCAGTTCTTC

clone_size: many
j_call: TRBJ1-1
v_call: TRBV7-2
d_call: -
cdr3_aa: CASSARTSTEAFF
cdr3_nt: TGTGCCAGCAGCGCCCGGACCAGCACTGAAGCTTTCTTT

clone_size: few
j_call: TRBJ2-7
v_call: TRBV12-3/TRBV12-4
d_call: -
cdr3_aa: CASSPGRLSEQYF
cdr3_nt: TGTGCCAGCAGCCCGGGAAGGTTATCCGAGCAGTACTTC

clone_size: many
j_call: TRBJ1-2
v_call: TRBV5-8
d_call: -
cdr3_aa: CASSLSAGNYGYTF
cdr3_nt: TGTGCCAGCAGCTTGTCTGCAGGGAATTATGGCTACACCTTC

clone_size: many
j_call: TRBJ2-2
v_call: TRBV7-9
d_call: -
cdr3_aa: CASIEGTGELFF
cdr3_nt: TGTGCCAGCATAGAGGGCACCGGGGAGCTGTTTTTT

clone_size: many
j_call: TRBJ1-3
v_call: TRBV5-1
d_call: -
cdr3_aa: CASSSAGGYGNTIYF
cdr3_nt: TGCGCCAGCAGCTCGGCGGGGGGCTATGGAAACACCATATATTTT

clone_size: many
j_call: TRBJ2-5
v_call: TRBV12-3/TRBV12-4
d_call: TRBD2
cdr3_aa: CASSFPTSGDGKGETQYF
cdr3_nt: TGTGCCAGCAGTTTCCCCACTAGCGGGGATGGGAAAGGGGAGACCCAGTACTTC

clone_size: many
j_call: TRBJ2-1
v_call: TRBV7-9
d_call: TRBD1
cdr3_aa: CASSLGQGFNEQFF
cdr3_nt: TGTGCCAGCAGCTTAGGACAGGGATTCAATGAGCAGTTCTTC

clone_size: -
j_call: TRBJ2-3
v_call: TRBV6-5
d_call: TRBD2
cdr3_aa: CASSYSGDGTSGYTDTQYF
cdr3_nt: TGTGCCAGCAGTTACTCGGGGGACGGGACTAGCGGCTACACAGATACGCAGTATTTT

clone_size: -
j_call: TRBJ2-1
v_call: TRBV15
d_call: -
cdr3_aa: CATSRETSGNEQFF
cdr3_nt: TGTGCCACCAGCAGAGAGACGAGTGGCAATGAGCAGTTCTTC

clone_size: -
j_call: TRBJ2-3
v_call: TRBV27
d_call: TRBD2
cdr3_aa: CASSWTSGSPNTQYF
cdr3_nt: TGTGCCAGCAGTTGGACTAGCGGTAGTCCTAATACGCAGTATTTT

clone_size: many
j_call: TRBJ2-2
v_call: TRBV29-1
d_call: TRBD2
cdr3_aa: CSGRGTSGRGGTGELFF
cdr3_nt: TGCAGCGGCCGAGGGACTAGCGGGAGAGGTGGCACCGGGGAGCTGTTTTTT

clone_size: -
j_call: TRBJ1-1
v_call: TRBV6-4
d_call: TRBD1
cdr3_aa: CASSRGQGVWGTEAFF
cdr3_nt: TGTGCCAGCAGTCGCGGACAGGGGGTATGGGGCACTGAAGCTTTCTTT

clone_size: -
j_call: TRBJ2-3
v_call: TRBV20-1
d_call: -
cdr3_aa: CSASLPRTGTDTQYF
cdr3_nt: TGCAGTGCTAGTCTCCCCCGGACCGGGACAGATACGCAGTATTTT

clone_size: many
j_call: TRBJ2-1
v_call: TRBV27
d_call: -
cdr3_aa: CASSPRSSGHYNEQFF
cdr3_nt: TGTGCCAGCAGTCCCCGAAGTAGCGGACACTACAATGAGCAGTTCTTC

clone_size: many
j_call: TRBJ2-1
v_call: TRBV20-1
d_call: -
cdr3_aa: CSARDLPWDEQFF
cdr3_nt: TGCAGTGCTAGAGATCTTCCTTGGGATGAGCAGTTCTTC

clone_size: many
j_call: TRBJ2-1
v_call: TRBV6-2/TRBV6-3
d_call: -
cdr3_aa: CASSLGGDSYNEQFF
cdr3_nt: TGTGCCAGCAGTTTGGGGGGTGACTCCTACAATGAGCAGTTCTTC

clone_size: many
j_call: TRBJ2-1
v_call: TRBV30
d_call: TRBD2
cdr3_aa: CAWSLGTSGSRDEQFF
cdr3_nt: TGTGCCTGGAGCTTGGGGACTAGCGGGAGTAGGGATGAGCAGTTCTTC

clone_size: many
j_call: TRBJ2-2
v_call: TRBV12-3/TRBV12-4
d_call: -
cdr3_aa: CASRTDPPGHTVPNTGELFF
cdr3_nt: TGTGCCAGCAGGACAGACCCTCCGGGACATACGGTACCGAACACCGGGGAGCTGTTTTTT

clone_size: many
j_call: TRBJ1-1
v_call: TRBV20-1
d_call: -
cdr3_aa: CRIQVMQGGRNTEAFF
cdr3_nt: TGCAGGATACAAGTAATGCAGGGTGGCCGGAACACTGAAGCTTTCTTT

clone_size: -
j_call: TRBJ2-6
v_call: TRBV7-9
d_call: -
cdr3_aa: CASSQRSGVAGANVLTF
cdr3_nt: TGTGCCAGCAGCCAAAGATCAGGGGTGGCTGGGGCCAACGTCCTGACTTTC

clone_size: many
j_call: TRBJ1-5
v_call: TRBV7-8
d_call: -
cdr3_aa: CASSLVVGKISNQPQHF
cdr3_nt: TGTGCCAGCAGCTTAGTCGTGGGGAAGATTAGCAATCAGCCCCAGCATTTT

clone_size: -
j_call: TRBJ2-2
v_call: TRBV7-9
d_call: -
cdr3_aa: CASSLQGWTGELFF
cdr3_nt: TGTGCCAGCAGCTTACAGGGATGGACCGGGGAGCTGTTTTTT

clone_size: many
j_call: TRBJ2-1
v_call: TRBV3-1
d_call: -
cdr3_aa: CASSQDLTNEQFF
cdr3_nt: TGTGCCAGCAGCCAAGATTTAACCAATGAGCAGTTCTTC

clone_size: many
j_call: TRBJ2-1
v_call: TRBV7-2
d_call: TRBD1
cdr3_aa: CASRSRGPGQNYNEQFF
cdr3_nt: TGTGCCAGCAGATCTAGGGGGCCGGGACAGAACTACAATGAGCAGTTCTTC

clone_size: few
j_call: TRBJ2-2
v_call: TRBV15
d_call: -
cdr3_aa: CATSRDYGKNTGELFF
cdr3_nt: TGTGCCACCAGCAGAGATTATGGCAAGAACACCGGGGAGCTGTTTTTT

clone_size: few
j_call: TRBJ2-7
v_call: TRBV3-1
d_call: -
cdr3_aa: CASSQFLQGYEQYF
cdr3_nt: TGTGCCAGCAGCCAATTCCTTCAGGGGTACGAGCAGTACTTC

clone_size: many
j_call: TRBJ2-3
v_call: TRBV28
d_call: -
cdr3_aa: CASSFPSQSTDTQYF
cdr3_nt: TGTGCCAGCAGTTTCCCCTCCCAAAGCACAGATACGCAGTATTTT

clone_size: many
j_call: TRBJ2-7
v_call: TRBV20-1
d_call: -
cdr3_aa: CSAPRQGRSEQYF
cdr3_nt: TGCAGTGCCCCTCGGCAGGGGAGATCCGAGCAGTACTTC